This T cell receptor (beta chain) was observed in a study of T cells in Graves' hyperthyroidism and ophthalmopathy. RNA transcripts gave rise to amplified TCR beta CDR3 regions. Carried out on the TCR CDR3, a first-round RT-PCR used the HTBI primer set. One entry per CDR3 protein, called by TCRdb with MiXCR from the multiplex PCR reads. The repertoire holds a few hundred thousand distinct CDR3 sequences, roughly an eighth seen once, with 4% to 6.5% in the top ten. Germline V gives CDR1 SGDLS, CDR2 YYNGEE. The CDR3 totals 15 residues. Trimming cost V 3 bases and J 5 bases; bases outside gene matches: 4. Patients aged 18 to 65 had newly diagnosed hyperthyroidism of under 2 months' duration. Uncontrolled infection, other autoimmune disease, pregnancy or lactation disqualified patients from enrolment. Diagnostic decisions used clinical symptoms, serum thyroxine and TRAb, thyroid ultrasound and orbital computed tomography.

Broader study findings: Ophthalmopathy onset followed model prediction by a median roughly six months.

Points on this clonotype: What it binds is not known.

The V call is TRBV9, the J call TRBJ2-5, with 13 bases that match TRBD2. The TCR was taken from a young woman with Graves' hyperthyroidism. The sequencing input was blood. The CDR3 protein is CASSAGTSGTETQYF. The CDR3 DNA follows: TGTGCCAGCAGCGCAGGGACTAGCGGGACGGAGACCCAGTACTTC.